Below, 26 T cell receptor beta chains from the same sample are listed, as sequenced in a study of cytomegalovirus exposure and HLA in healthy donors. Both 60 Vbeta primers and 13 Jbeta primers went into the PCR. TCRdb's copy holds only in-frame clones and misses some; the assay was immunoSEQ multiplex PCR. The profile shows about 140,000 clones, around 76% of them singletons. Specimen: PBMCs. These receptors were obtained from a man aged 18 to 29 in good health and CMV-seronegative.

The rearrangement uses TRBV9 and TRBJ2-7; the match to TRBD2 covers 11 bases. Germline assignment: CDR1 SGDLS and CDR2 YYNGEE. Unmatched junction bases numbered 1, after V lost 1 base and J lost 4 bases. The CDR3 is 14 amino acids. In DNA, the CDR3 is TGTGCCAGCAGCGTAACTAGCGGGGGATACGAGCAGTACTTC. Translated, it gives CASSVTSGGYEQYF.

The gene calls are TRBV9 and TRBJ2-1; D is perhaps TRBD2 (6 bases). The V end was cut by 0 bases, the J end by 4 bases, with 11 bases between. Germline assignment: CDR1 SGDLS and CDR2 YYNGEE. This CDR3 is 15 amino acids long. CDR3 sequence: CASSVVSGYYNEQFF. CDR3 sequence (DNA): TGTGCCAGCAGCGTAGTAAGCGGGTATTACAATGAGCAGTTCTTC.

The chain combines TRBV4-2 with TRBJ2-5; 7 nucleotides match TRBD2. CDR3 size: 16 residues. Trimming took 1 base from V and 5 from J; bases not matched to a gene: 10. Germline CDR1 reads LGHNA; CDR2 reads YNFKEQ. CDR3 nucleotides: TGTGCCAGCAGCCAAGTAGGGCGGGGGTGGAGGGAGACCCAGTACTTC. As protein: CASSQVGRGWRETQYF.

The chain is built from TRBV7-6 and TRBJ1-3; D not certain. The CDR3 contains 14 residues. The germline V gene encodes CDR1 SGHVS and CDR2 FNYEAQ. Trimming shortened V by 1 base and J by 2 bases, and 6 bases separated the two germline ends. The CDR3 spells CASSLGQTGNTIYF. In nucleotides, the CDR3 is TGTGCCAGCAGCTTAGGGCAGACTGGAAACACCATATATTTT.

Written as DNA, the CDR3 is TGTGCCAGCAGCATCGTCCCCAGGGGCACTGAAGCTTTCTTT. Amino acids: CASSIVPRGTEAFF. This chain connects TRBV7-6 to TRBJ1-1; TRBD1 is a possible D gene (6 bases). Trimming removed 5 bases from V and 4 bases from J, with 14 bases in between. Germline assignment: CDR1 SGHVS and CDR2 FNYEAQ. The length of the CDR3 is 14 residues.

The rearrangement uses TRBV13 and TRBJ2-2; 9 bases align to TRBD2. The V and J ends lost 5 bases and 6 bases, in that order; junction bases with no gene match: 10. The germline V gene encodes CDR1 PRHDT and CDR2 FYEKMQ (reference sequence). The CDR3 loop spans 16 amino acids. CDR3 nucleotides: TGTGCCAGCAGCCCCCCGGGACTAGCCATATCCGGGGAGCTGTTTTTT. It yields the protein CASSPPGLAISGELFF.

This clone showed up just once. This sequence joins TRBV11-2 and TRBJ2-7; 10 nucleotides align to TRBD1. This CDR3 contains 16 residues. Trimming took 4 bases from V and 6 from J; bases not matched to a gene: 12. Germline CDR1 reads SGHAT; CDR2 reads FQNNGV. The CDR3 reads CASSSPKDRGRGEQYF. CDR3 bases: TGTGCCAGCAGCTCGCCAAAGGACAGGGGGAGGGGCGAGCAGTACTTC.

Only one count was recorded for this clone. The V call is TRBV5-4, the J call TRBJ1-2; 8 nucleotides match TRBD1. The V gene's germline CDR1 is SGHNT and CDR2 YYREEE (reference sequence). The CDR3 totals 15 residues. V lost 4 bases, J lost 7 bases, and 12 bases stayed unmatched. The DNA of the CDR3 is TGTGCCAGCAGCCCTTGGACAGGGACGTCGTCTGGCTACACCTTC. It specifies CASSPWTGTSSGYTF.

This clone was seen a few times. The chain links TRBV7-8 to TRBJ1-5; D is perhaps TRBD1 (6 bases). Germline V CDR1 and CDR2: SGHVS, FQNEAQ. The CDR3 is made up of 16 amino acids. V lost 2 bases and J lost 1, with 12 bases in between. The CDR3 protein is CASSLHRVGSNQPQHF. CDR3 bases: TGTGCCAGCAGCTTACACAGGGTCGGGAGCAATCAGCCCCAGCATTTT. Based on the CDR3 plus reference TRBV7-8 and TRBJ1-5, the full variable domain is GAGVSQSPRYKVAKRGQDVALRCDPISGHVSLFWYQQALGQGPEFLTYFQNEAQLDKSGLPSDRFFAERPEGSVSTLKIQRTQQEDSAVYLCASSLHRVGSNQPQHFGDGTRLSIL.

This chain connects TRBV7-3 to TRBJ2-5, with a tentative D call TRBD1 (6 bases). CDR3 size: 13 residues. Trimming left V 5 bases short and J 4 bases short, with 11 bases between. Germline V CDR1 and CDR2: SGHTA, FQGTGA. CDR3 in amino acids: CASSPTGSETQYF. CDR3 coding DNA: TGTGCCAGCAGCCCAACAGGGTCAGAGACCCAGTACTTC.

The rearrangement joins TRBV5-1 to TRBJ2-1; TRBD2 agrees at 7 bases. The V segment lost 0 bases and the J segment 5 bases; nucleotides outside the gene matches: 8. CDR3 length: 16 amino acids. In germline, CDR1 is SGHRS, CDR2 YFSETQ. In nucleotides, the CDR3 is TGCGCCAGCAGCTTGGCCGGGACGGGAGGAAACAATGAGCAGTTCTTC. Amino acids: CASSLAGTGGNNEQFF.

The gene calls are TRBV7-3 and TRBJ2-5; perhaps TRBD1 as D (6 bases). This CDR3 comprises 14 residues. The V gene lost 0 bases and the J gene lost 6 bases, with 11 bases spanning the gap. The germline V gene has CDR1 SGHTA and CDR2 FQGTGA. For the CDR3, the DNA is TGTGCCAGCAGCTTAACCTCACAGGGCAAGACCCAGTACTTC. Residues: CASSLTSQGKTQYF.

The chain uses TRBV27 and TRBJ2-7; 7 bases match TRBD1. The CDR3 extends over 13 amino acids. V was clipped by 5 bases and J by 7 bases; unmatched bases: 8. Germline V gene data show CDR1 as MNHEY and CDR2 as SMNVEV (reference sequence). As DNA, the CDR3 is TGTGCCAGCAGTCGGGACAGCCTCGGGGAGCAGTACTTC. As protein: CASSRDSLGEQYF.

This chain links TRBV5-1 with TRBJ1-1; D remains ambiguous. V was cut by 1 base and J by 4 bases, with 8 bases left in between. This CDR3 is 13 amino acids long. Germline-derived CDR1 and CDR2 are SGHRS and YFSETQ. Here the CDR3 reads CASSLQEFTEAFF. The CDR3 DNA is TGCGCCAGCAGCTTGCAGGAATTCACTGAAGCTTTCTTT.

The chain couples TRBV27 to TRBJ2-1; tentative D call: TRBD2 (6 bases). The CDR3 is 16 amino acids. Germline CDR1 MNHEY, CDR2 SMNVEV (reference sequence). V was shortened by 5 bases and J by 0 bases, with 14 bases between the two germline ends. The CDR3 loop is CASSPLGLSSYNEQFF. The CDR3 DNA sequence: TGTGCCAGCAGTCCTTTAGGACTAAGCTCCTACAATGAGCAGTTCTTC.

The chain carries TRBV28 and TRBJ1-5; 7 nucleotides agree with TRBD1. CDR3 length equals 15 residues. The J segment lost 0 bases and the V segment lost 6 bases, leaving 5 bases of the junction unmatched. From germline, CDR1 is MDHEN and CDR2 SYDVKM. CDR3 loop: CASRSGTDSNQPQHF. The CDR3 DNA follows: TGTGCCAGCAGGTCCGGGACAGATAGCAATCAGCCCCAGCATTTT.

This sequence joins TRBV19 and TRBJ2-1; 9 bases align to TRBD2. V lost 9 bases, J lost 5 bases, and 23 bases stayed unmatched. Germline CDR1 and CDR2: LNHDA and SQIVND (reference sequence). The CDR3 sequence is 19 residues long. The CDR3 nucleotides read TGTGCCAGCTCTACACGGGCTAGCGGGACTTTCTCGATCCACAATGAGCAGTTCTTC. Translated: CASSTRASGTFSIHNEQFF. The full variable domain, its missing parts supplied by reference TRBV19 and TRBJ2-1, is DGGITQSPKYLFRKEGQNVTLSCEQNLNHDAMYWYRQDPGQGLRLIYYSQIVNDFQKGDIAEGYSVSREKKESFPLTVTSAQKNPTAFYLCASSTRASGTFSIHNEQFFGPGTRLTVL.

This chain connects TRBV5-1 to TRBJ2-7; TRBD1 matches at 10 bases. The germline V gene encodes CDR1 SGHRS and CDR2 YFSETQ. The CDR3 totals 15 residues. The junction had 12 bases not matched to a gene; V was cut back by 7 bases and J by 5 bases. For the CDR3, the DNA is TGCGCCAGCGGACCGGGACAGGGGATTTCGGACGAGCAGTACTTC. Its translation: CASGPGQGISDEQYF.

The CDR3 reads CASKPIGGNTGELFF. In DNA, the CDR3 is TGTGCCAGCAAGCCCATCGGGGGGAACACCGGGGAGCTGTTTTTT. The chain has TRBV25-1 and TRBJ2-2; weak D call: TRBD2 (6 bases). This CDR3 is 15 amino acids long. V was cut by 7 bases and J by 1 base, with 13 bases left in between. The germline V gene has CDR1 MGHDK and CDR2 SYGVNS.

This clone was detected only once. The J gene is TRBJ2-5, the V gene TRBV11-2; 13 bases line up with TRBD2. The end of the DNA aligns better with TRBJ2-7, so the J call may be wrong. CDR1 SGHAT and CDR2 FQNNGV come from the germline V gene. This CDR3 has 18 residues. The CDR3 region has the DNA TGTGCCAGCAGCGCCCACACCTGGACTAGCGGGAGTAGGAACGAGCAGTACTTC. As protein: CASSAHTWTSGSRNEQYF.

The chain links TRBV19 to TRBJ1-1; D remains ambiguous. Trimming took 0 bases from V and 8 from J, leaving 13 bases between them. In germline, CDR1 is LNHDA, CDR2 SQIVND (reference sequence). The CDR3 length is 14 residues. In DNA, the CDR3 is TGTGCCAGTAGTATAGACCTCAGGAAGATAGAAGCTTTCTTT. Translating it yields CASSIDLRKIEAFF.

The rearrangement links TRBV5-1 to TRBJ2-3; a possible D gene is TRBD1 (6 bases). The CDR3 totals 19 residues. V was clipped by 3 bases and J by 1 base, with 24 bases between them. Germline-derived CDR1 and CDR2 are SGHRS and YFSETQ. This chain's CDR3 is CASSSSRDTNDFRTDTQYF. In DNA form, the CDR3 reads TGCGCCAGCAGCTCGAGCCGGGACACTAACGACTTTCGCACAGATACGCAGTATTTT.

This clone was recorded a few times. The CDR3 bases are TGTGCCAGCTTAGTAACAGGTAGCAATCAGCCCCAGCATTTT. This encodes CASLVTGSNQPQHF. The V gene is TRBV6-1, the J gene TRBJ1-5, with D tentatively TRBD1 (5 bases). CDR3 length: 14 amino acids. The V gene lost 8 bases and the J gene lost 0 bases, with 11 bases spanning the gap. Germline values: CDR1 MNHNS, CDR2 SASEGT.

The CDR3 region is CASMWGGAVVEDTQYF. CDR3 nucleotides: TGTGCCAGCATGTGGGGGGGCGCGGTGGTGGAAGATACGCAGTATTTT. The chain employs TRBV5-4 and TRBJ2-3, with TRBD2 as a possible D gene (7 bases). The germline CDR1 and CDR2 sequences are SGHNT and YYREEE (reference sequence). CDR3 length: 16 amino acids. V lost 6 bases and J 5 bases, leaving 22 bases between the germline ends. The full variable domain, its missing parts supplied by reference TRBV5-4 and TRBJ2-3, is ETGVTQSPTHLIKTRGQQVTLRCSSQSGHNTVSWYQQALGQGPQFIFQYYREEENGRGNFPPRFSGLQFPNYSSELNVNALELDDSALYLCASMWGGAVVEDTQYFGPGTRLTVL.

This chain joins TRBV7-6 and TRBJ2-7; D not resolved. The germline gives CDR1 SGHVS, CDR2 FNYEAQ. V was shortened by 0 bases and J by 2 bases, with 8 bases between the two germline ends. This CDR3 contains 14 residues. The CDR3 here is CASSLAQLPYEQYF. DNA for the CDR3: TGTGCCAGCAGCTTAGCACAGTTGCCCTACGAGCAGTACTTC. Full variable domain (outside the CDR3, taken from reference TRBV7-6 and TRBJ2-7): GAGVSQSPRYKVTKRGQDVALRCDPISGHVSLYWYRQALGQGPEFLTYFNYEAQQDKSGLPNDRFSAERPEGSISTLTIQRTEQRDSAMYRCASSLAQLPYEQYFGPGTRLTVT.

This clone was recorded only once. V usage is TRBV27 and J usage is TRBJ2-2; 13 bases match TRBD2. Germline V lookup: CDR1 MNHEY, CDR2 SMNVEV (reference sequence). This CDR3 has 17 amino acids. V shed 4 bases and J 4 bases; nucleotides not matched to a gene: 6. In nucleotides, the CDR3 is TGTGCCAGCAGTTACCCCGGGACTAGCGGGACCACCGGGGAGCTGTTTTTT. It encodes CASSYPGTSGTTGELFF.